Only a few counts were recorded for the clone carrying this T cell receptor beta chain. The target antigen is unknown. Each CDR3 protein gets one entry after TCRdb re-called the RT-PCR reads with MiXCR. The sample shows 800,000 or so distinct CDR3 sequences, over 20% of them seen only once. The sample comes from a study of response to subunit inactivated influenza vaccine. CDR1 is SGHRS, CDR2 YFSETQ, per germline. J was trimmed by 0 bases and V by 6 bases; bases with no gene match: 12. The CDR3 spans 20 residues. General study points: New T cells are recruited in small numbers by each seasonal influenza vaccination, according to the authors' suggestion.

The chain employs TRBV5-1 and TRBJ2-1, with TRBD2 matching 16 bases. This material consisted of PBMCs from blood, taken about 5 days after vaccination. The clonotype was recovered from a man aged 45-60 years who received an inactivated influenza vaccine. CDR3 sequence (DNA): TGCGCCAGCATGGGGGCAGGGGGACTAGCGGGAGGGAGCTCCTACAATGAGCAGTTCTTC. This codes for CASMGAGGLAGGSSYNEQFF. Complete variable domain (other parts from reference TRBV5-1 and TRBJ2-1): KAGVTQTPRYLIKTRGQQVTLSCSPISGHRSVSWYQQTPGQGLQFLFEYFSETQRNKGNFPGRFSGRQFSNSRSEMNVSTLELGDSALYLCASMGAGGLAGGSSYNEQFFGPGTRLTVL.